This TCR beta chain was identified during a study of T cell repertoires in cytomegalovirus infection. Study background: Matching HLA type and CMV infection were both indicated by public TCR beta signatures. Study-level points and caveats: Dominating the ex vivo response were HLA-C-restricted CMV-specific TCR beta clonotypes. Carriage of CMV together with the relevant HLA was identifiable through cumulative public TCR beta family frequency.

MiXCR, applied by TCRdb to the reads, yields one record per CDR3 protein. This sample yields fewer than 700,000 distinct CDR3 sequences, of which less than 25% are seen a single time; roughly 8% belongs to the top ten. This clonotype was seen a handful of times. Antigen: not known. The TCR comes from a human donor in good health (CMV status not recorded). Some clones in this sample may be carry-over from other donors' samples. Sequences were obtained from CD8+ T cells from PBMCs.

Here the CDR3 DNA reads TGCAGCGTTGAACCAACGGCCCGGGTATACAATGAGCAGTTCTTC. It codes for CSVEPTARVYNEQFF. V is TRBV29-1 and J is TRBJ2-1; D unclear. V shed 2 bases and J shed 4 bases, with 15 bases lying between them. This CDR3 has 15 residues. Germline V CDR1 and CDR2: SQVTM, ANQGSEA.